The text below deals with one T cell receptor (beta chain). The antigen remains unidentified. The source of the sample is a study of OX40 agonist ivuxolimab in advanced cancers. Study at large: Patients in the trial were receiving intravenous ivuxolimab every 2 weeks, at doses of 0.01 to 10 mg/kg. Anti-PD-1, anti-PD-L1 or anti-CTLA-4 therapy given earlier was allowed, and around 40% had some. Findings of the study overall: At 0.1 to 3.0 mg/kg, CD4+ and CD8+ blood T cells expanded clonally by week 6.

The table came from immunoSEQ multiplex PCR; TCRdb's copy has only in-frame clones and leaves some out. The sample contains 95,000 to 150,000 clones, 90% to 95% of which appear only once. J lost 6 bases, V lost 2 bases, and 16 bases had no gene match. In germline, CDR1 is KGHSY, CDR2 FQNENV. There are 18 residues in the CDR3. The sample was CD4+ or CD8+ T cells sorted from blood, taken in a trial of the OX40 agonist ivuxolimab. V gene TRBV16 combines with J gene TRBJ1-5, with 7 nucleotides matching TRBD1. The TCR was taken from an adult with an advanced solid tumor such as melanoma, head and neck, liver or kidney cancer. DNA for the CDR3: TGTGCCAGCAGCCAAAGGGGGCTTGGGGAGCAGGGAGGTCAGCCCCAGCATTTT. Its protein product is CASSQRGLGEQGGQPQHF.